This T cell receptor (beta chain) was recovered during a study of vaccination and CD4 T cells after COVID-19. General study findings and limits: Convalescent patients' clones that were vaccine-specific were spike mono-reactive in 304 of 307 cases.

The Oncomine TCR Beta short-read assay generated sequence data from the DNA of cultured CD4+ T cells. TCRdb re-called the PCR reads with MiXCR, one entry per CDR3 protein. The sample shows some 13,000 distinct CDR3 sequences, about 50% of them seen only once. Treatment specified: roughly nine-day PBMC culture with coronavirus spike peptide pools or control peptides (ViraFEST assay). V lost 2 bases and J lost 6; bases outside the gene matches: 7. The length of the CDR3 is 14 residues. Germline V lookup: CDR1 MNHEY, CDR2 SVGAGI. Notes on this clonotype: Its antigen is unidentified.

The clonotype comes from a human donor who had recovered from COVID-19. The chain uses TRBV6-5 and TRBJ2-7; 7 positions agree with TRBD1. Sequencing was performed on CD4+ T cells from blood, cultured in vitro. CDR3 nucleotide sequence: TGTGCCAGCAGTTACGAAGGGGGCGCTTCCGAGCAGTACTTC. Its protein is CASSYEGGASEQYF.